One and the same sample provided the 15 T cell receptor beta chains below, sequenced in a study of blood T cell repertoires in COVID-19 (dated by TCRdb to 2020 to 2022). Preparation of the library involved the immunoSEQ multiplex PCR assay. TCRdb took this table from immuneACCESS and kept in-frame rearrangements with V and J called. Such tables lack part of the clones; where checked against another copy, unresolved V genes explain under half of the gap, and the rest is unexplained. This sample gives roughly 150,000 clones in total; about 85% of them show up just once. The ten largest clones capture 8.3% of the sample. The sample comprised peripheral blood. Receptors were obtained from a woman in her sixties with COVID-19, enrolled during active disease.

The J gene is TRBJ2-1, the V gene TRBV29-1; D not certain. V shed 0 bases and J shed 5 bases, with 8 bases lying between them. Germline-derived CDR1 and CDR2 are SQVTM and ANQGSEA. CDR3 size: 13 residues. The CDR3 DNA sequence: TGCAGCGTTGAAGATTACTTCGACAATGAGCAGTTCTTC. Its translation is CSVEDYFDNEQFF.

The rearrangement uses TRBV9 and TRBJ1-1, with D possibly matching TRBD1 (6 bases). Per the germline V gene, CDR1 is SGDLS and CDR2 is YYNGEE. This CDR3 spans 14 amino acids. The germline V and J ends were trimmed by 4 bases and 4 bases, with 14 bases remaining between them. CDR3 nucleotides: TGTGCCAGCAGCACCTCAGGGGCAGGCACTGAAGCTTTCTTT. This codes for CASSTSGAGTEAFF.

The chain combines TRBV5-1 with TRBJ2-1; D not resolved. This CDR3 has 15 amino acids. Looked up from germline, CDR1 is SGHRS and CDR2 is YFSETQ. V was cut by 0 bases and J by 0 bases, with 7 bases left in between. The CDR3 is CASSLDSSSYNEQFF. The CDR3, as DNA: TGCGCCAGCAGCTTGGACAGTTCCTCCTACAATGAGCAGTTCTTC. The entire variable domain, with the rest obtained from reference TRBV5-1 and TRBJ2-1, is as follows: KAGVTQTPRYLIKTRGQQVTLSCSPISGHRSVSWYQQTPGQGLQFLFEYFSETQRNKGNFPGRFSGRQFSNSRSEMNVSTLELGDSALYLCASSLDSSSYNEQFFGPGTRLTVL.

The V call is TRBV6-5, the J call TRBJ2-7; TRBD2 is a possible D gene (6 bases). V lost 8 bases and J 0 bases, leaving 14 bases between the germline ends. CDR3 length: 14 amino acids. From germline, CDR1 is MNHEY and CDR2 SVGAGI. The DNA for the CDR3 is TGTGCCAGCCTTAGCGGAACCAGCTCCTACGAGCAGTACGTC. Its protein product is CASLSGTSSYEQYV.

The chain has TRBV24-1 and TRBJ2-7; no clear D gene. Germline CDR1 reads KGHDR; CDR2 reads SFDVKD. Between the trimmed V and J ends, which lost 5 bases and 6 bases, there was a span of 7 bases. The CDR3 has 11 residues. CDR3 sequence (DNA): TGTGCCACCAGTGCAAGCGCCGAGCAGTACTTC. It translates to CATSASAEQYF.

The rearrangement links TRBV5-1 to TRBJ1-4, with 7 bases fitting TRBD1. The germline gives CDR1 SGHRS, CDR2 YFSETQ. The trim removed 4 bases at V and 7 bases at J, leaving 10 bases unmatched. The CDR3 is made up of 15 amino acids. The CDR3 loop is CASSMGQSMSEKLFF. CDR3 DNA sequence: TGCGCCAGCAGCATGGGACAGTCGATGTCTGAAAAACTGTTTTTT.

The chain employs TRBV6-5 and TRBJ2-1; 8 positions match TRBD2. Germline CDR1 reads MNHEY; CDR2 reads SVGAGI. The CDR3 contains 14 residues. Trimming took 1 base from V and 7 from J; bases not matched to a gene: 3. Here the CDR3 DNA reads TGTGCCAGCAGTTACTATGGGACTAGTAATGAGCAGTTCTTC. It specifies CASSYYGTSNEQFF.

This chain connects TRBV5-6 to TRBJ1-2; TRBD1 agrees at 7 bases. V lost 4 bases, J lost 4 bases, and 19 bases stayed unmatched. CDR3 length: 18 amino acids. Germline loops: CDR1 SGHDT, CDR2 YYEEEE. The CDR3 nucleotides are TGTGCCAGCAGCCCAGGGGGGCCGGGACAGACTACTCTCTATGGCTACACCTTC. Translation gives CASSPGGPGQTTLYGYTF.

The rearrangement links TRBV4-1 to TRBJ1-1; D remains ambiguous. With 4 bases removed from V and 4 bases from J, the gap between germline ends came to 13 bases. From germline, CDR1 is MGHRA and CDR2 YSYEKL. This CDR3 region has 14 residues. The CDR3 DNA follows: TGCGCCAGCAGCCCCCGAGACCAGGTCACTGAAGCTTTCTTT. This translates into CASSPRDQVTEAFF.

CDR3 residues: CASSAADEVMTLHF. The CDR3 DNA is TGTGCCAGCAGTGCTGCCGATGAGGTGATGACCCTCCACTTT. The chain uses TRBV25-1 and TRBJ1-6; D unclear. Germline V gene lookup returns CDR1 MGHDK and CDR2 SYGVNS. The CDR3 is 14 amino acids. V was pared by 4 bases and J by 14 bases, with 18 bases between. Looking up the rest from reference TRBV25-1 and TRBJ1-6 gives the full variable domain: EADIYQTPRYLVIGTGKKITLECSQTMGHDKMYWYQQDPGMELHLIHYSYGVNSTEKGDLSSESTVSRIRTEHFPLTLESARPSHTSQYLCASSAADEVMTLHFGNGTRLTVT.

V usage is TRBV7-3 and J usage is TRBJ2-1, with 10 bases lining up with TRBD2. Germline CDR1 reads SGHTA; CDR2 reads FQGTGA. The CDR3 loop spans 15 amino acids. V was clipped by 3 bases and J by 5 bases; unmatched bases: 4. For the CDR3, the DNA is TGTGCCAGCAGCTTCCACGGGACTAGCGACAATGAGCAGTTCTTC. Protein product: CASSFHGTSDNEQFF.

The CDR3, as DNA: TGTGCCAGCAGGGACAGGGGACCCAACACCGGGGAGCTGTTTTTT. It yields the protein CASRDRGPNTGELFF. This sequence joins TRBV6-5 and TRBJ2-2, with 9 positions matching TRBD1. This CDR3 contains 15 residues. V dropped 6 bases and J dropped 2; count of bases not matched to a gene: 4. Germline V gene sequence: CDR1 MNHEY, CDR2 SVGAGI.

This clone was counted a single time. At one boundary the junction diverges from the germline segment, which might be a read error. The CDR3 region has the DNA TGTGCCAGTAGTGTTGACAGGGTTTTTTTCTTT. Translation: CASSVDRVFFF. The chain joins TRBV19 to TRBJ1-5; TRBD1 matches at 7 bases. The CDR3 loop spans 11 amino acids. CDR1 is LNHDA, CDR2 SQIVND, per germline (reference sequence).

The CDR3 coding sequence is TGTGCCAGCAGCTTAGGGCCCCAGGGATGGGAGACCCAGTACTTC. This gives the protein CASSLGPQGWETQYF. This rearrangement joins TRBV7-7 to TRBJ2-5; possible D gene TRBD1, 5 bases. Trimming cost V 1 base and J 5 bases, with 14 bases left between them. CDR1 is SSHAT, CDR2 FNYEAQ, per germline (reference sequence). The CDR3 contains 15 residues.

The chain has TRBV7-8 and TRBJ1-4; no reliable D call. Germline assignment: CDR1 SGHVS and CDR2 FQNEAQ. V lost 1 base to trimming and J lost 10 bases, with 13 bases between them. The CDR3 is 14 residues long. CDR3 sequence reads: CASSLVAGSGKLFF. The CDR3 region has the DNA TGTGCCAGCAGCTTAGTGGCCGGGTCGGGAAAACTGTTTTTT. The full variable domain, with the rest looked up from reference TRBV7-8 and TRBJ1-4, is GAGVSQSPRYKVAKRGQDVALRCDPISGHVSLFWYQQALGQGPEFLTYFQNEAQLDKSGLPSDRFFAERPEGSVSTLKIQRTQQEDSAVYLCASSLVAGSGKLFFGSGTQLSVL.